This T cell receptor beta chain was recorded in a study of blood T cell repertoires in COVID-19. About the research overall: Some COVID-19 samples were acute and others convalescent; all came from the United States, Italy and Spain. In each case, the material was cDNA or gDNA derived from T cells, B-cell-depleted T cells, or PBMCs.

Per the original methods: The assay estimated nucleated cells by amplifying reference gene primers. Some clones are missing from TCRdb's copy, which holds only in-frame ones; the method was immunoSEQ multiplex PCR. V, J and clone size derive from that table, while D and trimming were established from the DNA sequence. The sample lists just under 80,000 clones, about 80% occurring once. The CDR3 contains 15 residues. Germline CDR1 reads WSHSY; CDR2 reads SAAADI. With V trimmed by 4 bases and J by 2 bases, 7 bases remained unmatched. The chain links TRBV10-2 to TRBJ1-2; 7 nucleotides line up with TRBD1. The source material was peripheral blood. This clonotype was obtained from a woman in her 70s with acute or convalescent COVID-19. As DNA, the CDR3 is TGCGCCAGCAGTGTCTTAAGACAGGGAAACTATGGCTACACCTTC. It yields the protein CASSVLRQGNYGYTF.